This T cell receptor (beta chain) originates from a study of regulatory T cells in long-lasting Graves disease. Study results and limitations: The persistent group shared 2,700 or so public clonotypes, more than the roughly 970 shared by new patients. Only peripheral blood was studied, not thyroid tissue.

Time point reported: newly diagnosed GD, antithyroid drugs for less than 3 months. The TCR library used RNA extracted from PBMCs. American Thyroid Association guidelines defined Graves' disease diagnosis. V lost 1 base to trimming and J lost 3 bases; unmatched junction nucleotides: 5. CDR1 is DFQATT and CDR2 is SNEGSKA in the germline V gene (reference sequence). The CDR3 has 14 amino acids. This clonotype was detected many times. Antigen: not known. Libraries of TCR beta came from iRepertoire HTBI primers plus Arm-PCR of CDR3 regions. TCRdb re-analysed the multiplex PCR reads in MiXCR, keeping a single row per CDR3 protein. In the table there are 400,000 to 500,000 distinct CDR3 sequences, just under 15% of which are singletons. The same sample was also studied in work on T cells in Graves' hyperthyroidism and ophthalmopathy.

The chain carries TRBV20-1 and TRBJ2-7, with TRBD1 matching 8 bases. The sample in question was peripheral blood mononuclear cells (PBMCs), obtained at new diagnosis, from a patient treated with antithyroid drugs. This clonotype was obtained from a woman in her thirties with Graves disease. DNA of the CDR3: TGCAGTGCTAGAGGAGTGGACAGGGACTACGAGCAGTACTTC. Its translation is CSARGVDRDYEQYF.